These 9 T cell receptor beta chains came from one sample sequenced in a study of T cells after posttransplantation cyclophosphamide. Generated by immunoSEQ multiplex PCR, the TCRdb table keeps only in-frame clones and is missing some. Found here are about 30,000 clones, no singletons; the ten largest cover roughly 2.5%. The sequencing input was PBMCs. These receptors all stem from a woman aged 55-70 years in good health, CMV-negative, and a related stem cell transplant donor.

In this sample, this clone turned up many times. V gene TRBV6-4 combines with J gene TRBJ2-3; 11 bases are a match to TRBD2. J lost 6 bases, V lost 4 bases, and 15 bases had no gene match. Germline V gene data show CDR1 as MRHNA and CDR2 as SNTAGT. The length of the CDR3 is 18 residues. CDR3 protein: CASSASGGTIGYRDTQYF. The CDR3 coding sequence is TGTGCCAGCAGTGCTAGCGGGGGGACGATCGGATACAGGGATACGCAGTATTTT.

This clone occurred many times. The V gene is TRBV2, the J gene TRBJ2-1; the D is unclear. CDR3 length: 15 residues. Trimming cost V 1 base and J 4 bases, with 11 bases left between them. Germline V gene lookup returns CDR1 SNHLY and CDR2 FYNNEI. The CDR3 DNA sequence: TGTGCCAGCAGTGAAGAGCAGGAACCTTACAATGAGCAGTTCTTC. This gives the protein CASSEEQEPYNEQFF.

This clone appeared many times. This rearrangement joins TRBV7-9 to TRBJ1-5, with D unresolved. There are 12 residues in the CDR3. Germline loops: CDR1 SEHNR, CDR2 FQNEAQ (reference sequence). Trimming cost V 3 bases and J 6 bases, with 6 bases left between them. CDR3 sequence (DNA): TGTGCCAGCAGCTTTAGTACTCAGCCCCAGCATTTT. This sequence encodes CASSFSTQPQHF.

Many counts were recorded for this clone. CDR3 DNA sequence: TGTGCCAGCAGTGTATCAGTTTCCTTCGATGGCTACACCTTC. Translation gives CASSVSVSFDGYTF. The chain combines TRBV6-1 with TRBJ1-2; unclear D gene. This CDR3 contains 14 residues. Germline-derived CDR1 and CDR2 are MNHNS and SASEGT. V lost 4 bases, J lost 6 bases, and 15 bases lay in between.

This clone was detected ten times or more. The rearrangement links TRBV19 to TRBJ1-3, with a tentative D call TRBD1 (5 bases). Trimming stripped 10 bases from V and 2 bases from J, with 12 bases between. Germline-derived CDR1 and CDR2 are LNHDA and SQIVND (reference sequence). This CDR3 is built from 13 residues. The CDR3 reads CATSGIPGNTIYF. The CDR3 DNA reads TGTGCCACCTCAGGGATTCCTGGAAACACCATATATTTT.

This clone was counted only a few times. V is TRBV30 and J is TRBJ2-4, with D maybe TRBD1 (7 bases). Germline V gene data show CDR1 as GTSNPN and CDR2 as SVGIG (reference sequence). This CDR3 comprises 14 residues. The V and J ends lost 0 bases and 8 bases respectively, with 14 bases between them. The CDR3 is CAWSVPRGVYIQYF. The CDR3 region has the DNA TGTGCCTGGAGTGTACCCAGGGGGGTGTACATTCAGTACTTC. Based on the CDR3 plus reference TRBV30 and TRBJ2-4, the full variable domain is SQTIHQWPATLVQPVGSPLSLECTVEGTSNPNLYWYRQAAGRGLQLLFYSVGIGQISSEVPQNLSASRPQDRQFILSSKKLLLSDSGFYLCAWSVPRGVYIQYFGAGTRLSVL.

This clone was found many times. The chain couples TRBV7-2 to TRBJ2-1; no clear D. Trimming took 7 bases from V and 0 from J, leaving 13 bases between them. Germline V CDR1 and CDR2: SGHTA, FQGNSA. The CDR3 totals 15 residues. CDR3 region: CASIDLPSSYNEQFF. The CDR3 DNA is TGTGCCAGCATCGACCTCCCTAGCTCCTACAATGAGCAGTTCTTC. The full variable domain, its missing parts supplied by reference TRBV7-2 and TRBJ2-1, is GAGVSQSPSNKVTEKGKDVELRCDPISGHTALYWYRQSLGQGLEFLIYFQGNSAPDKSGLPSDRFSAERTGGSVSTLTIQRTQQEDSAVYLCASIDLPSSYNEQFFGPGTRLTVL.

This clone was seen repeatedly, ten times or more. The chain has TRBV9 and TRBJ1-2; 7 positions agree with TRBD1. V was pared by 0 bases and J by 8 bases, with 7 bases of the junction left unmatched. CDR3 length: 14 amino acids. Germline CDR1 SGDLS, CDR2 YYNGEE. Here the CDR3 DNA reads TGTGCCAGCAGCGTAGCCAACAGGGGAGAAGGCTACACCTTC. Its translation: CASSVANRGEGYTF.

In this sample, this clone turned up a few times. The V and J genes are TRBV6-1 and TRBJ2-7, with TRBD1 identical over 9 bases. The CDR3 contains 15 residues. CDR1 and CDR2 from the germline V gene are MNHNS and SASEGT. J was trimmed by 6 bases and V by 3 bases; bases with no gene match: 9. This CDR3 is CASSDRDRARLEQYF. The DNA of the CDR3 is TGTGCCAGCAGTGACCGGGACAGGGCGCGGCTCGAGCAGTACTTC.